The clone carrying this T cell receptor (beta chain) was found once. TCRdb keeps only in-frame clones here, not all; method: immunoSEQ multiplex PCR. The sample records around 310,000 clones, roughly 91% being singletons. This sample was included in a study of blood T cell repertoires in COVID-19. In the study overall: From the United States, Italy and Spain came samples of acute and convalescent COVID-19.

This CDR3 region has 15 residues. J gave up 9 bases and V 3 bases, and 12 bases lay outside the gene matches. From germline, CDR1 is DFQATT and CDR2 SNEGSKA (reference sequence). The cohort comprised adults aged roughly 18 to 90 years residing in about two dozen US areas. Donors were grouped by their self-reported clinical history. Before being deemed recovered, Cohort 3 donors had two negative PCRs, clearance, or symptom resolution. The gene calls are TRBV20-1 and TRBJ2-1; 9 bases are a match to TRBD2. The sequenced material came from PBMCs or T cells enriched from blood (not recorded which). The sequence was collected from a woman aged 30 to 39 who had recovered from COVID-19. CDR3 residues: CSASRLAGWLREQFF. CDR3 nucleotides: TGCAGTGCTAGTAGGCTAGCGGGATGGTTGCGTGAGCAGTTCTTC.